Each of the 11 T cell receptor beta chains below was sequenced from the same sample in a study of T cells in Graves' hyperthyroidism and ophthalmopathy. RNA transcripts gave rise to amplified TCR beta CDR3 regions. A first-round RT-PCR of the TCR CDR3 used the HTBI primer set. TCRdb re-called the multiplex PCR reads with MiXCR, one entry per CDR3 protein. The sample lists around 600,000 distinct CDR3 sequences, 14% occurring once. Sequences were obtained from blood. These receptors were collected from a woman younger than 30 with Graves' ophthalmopathy.

This clonotype was seen only a few times. This rearrangement joins TRBV5-5 to TRBJ2-3; D is ambiguous. Trimming took off 2 bases at V and 6 bases at J, with 16 bases between the two ends. Per the germline V gene, CDR1 is SGHKS and CDR2 is YYEKEE (reference sequence). This CDR3 is 15 amino acids long. The CDR3 loop reads CASSFRPDLEDTQYF. In nucleotides, the CDR3 is TGTGCCAGCAGCTTTCGGCCCGATTTGGAGGATACGCAGTATTTT.

V is TRBV12-3 or TRBV12-4 and J is TRBJ1-6; D unresolved. This CDR3 is built from 16 residues. Trimming shortened V by 1 base and J by 5 bases, and 12 bases separated the two germline ends. The CDR3 DNA follows: TGTGCCAGCAGTTTAGACTGGAGGGTTGATAATTCACCCCTCCACTTT. Translation gives CASSLDWRVDNSPLHF.

The chain joins TRBV28 to TRBJ2-1, with 9 nucleotides matching TRBD2. Trimming removed 6 bases from V and 5 bases from J; junction bases left unmatched: 5. The CDR3 extends over 14 amino acids. Germline V gene data show CDR1 as MDHEN and CDR2 as SYDVKM. The CDR3 region is CASRHGLANNEQFF. The DNA of the CDR3 is TGTGCCAGCAGACACGGACTAGCGAACAATGAGCAGTTCTTC.

This clonotype was seen ten or more times. The chain combines TRBV12-5 with TRBJ2-1; D remains unclear. Germline assignment: CDR1 LGHNT and CDR2 FRNRAP. The V end lost 6 bases, the J end lost 0 bases, and 6 bases lay between the germline ends. The CDR3 contains 13 residues. DNA for the CDR3: TGTGCTAGTGGAGTTAGCTCCTACAATGAGCAGTTCTTC. Protein: CASGVSSYNEQFF.

This clonotype occurred many times. The V call is TRBV2, the J call TRBJ2-1; D gene unclear. V was trimmed by 4 bases and J by 5 bases, leaving 9 bases between them. The CDR3 length is 13 residues. The V gene's germline CDR1 is SNHLY and CDR2 FYNNEI. CDR3 sequence reads: CASSGVEDNEQFF. The CDR3 DNA reads as TGTGCCAGCAGTGGGGTAGAGGACAATGAGCAGTTCTTC. The full variable domain, with the rest looked up from reference TRBV2 and TRBJ2-1, is EPEVTQTPSHQVTQMGQEVILRCVPISNHLYFYWYRQILGQKVEFLVSFYNNEISEKSEIFDDQFSVERPDGSNFTLKIRSTKLEDSAMYFCASSGVEDNEQFFGPGTRLTVL.

There are a few counts of this clonotype. The chain employs TRBV24-1 and TRBJ2-1; 9 nucleotides align to TRBD1. The CDR3 runs 15 residues. Losses at the gene ends were 4 bases for V and 7 bases for J; bases not matched to a gene: 7. The germline gives CDR1 KGHDR, CDR2 SFDVKD. CDR3 in amino acids: CATSDLDRGRNEQFF. In DNA, the CDR3 is TGTGCCACCAGTGACCTGGACAGGGGACGGAATGAGCAGTTCTTC.

The rearrangement joins TRBV5-6 to TRBJ2-5; D remains unclear. Germline V gene lookup returns CDR1 SGHDT and CDR2 YYEEEE. The germline V and J ends were trimmed by 2 bases and 5 bases, with 7 bases remaining between them. The CDR3 has 12 residues. The CDR3 is CASSFARETQYF. CDR3 in DNA: TGTGCCAGCAGCTTTGCTCGGGAGACCCAGTACTTC.

The J gene is TRBJ2-1, the V gene TRBV12-3 or TRBV12-4; 7 bases fit TRBD1. CDR3 length: 15 residues. V was pared by 1 base and J by 5 bases, with 5 bases of the junction left unmatched. This CDR3 reads CASSLDRGGNNEQFF. Here the CDR3 DNA reads TGTGCCAGCAGTTTAGACAGGGGCGGCAACAATGAGCAGTTCTTC.

This clonotype was recorded a few times. V usage is TRBV7-9 and J usage is TRBJ1-4, with 9 bases aligning to TRBD1. Germline CDR1 reads SEHNR; CDR2 reads FQNEAQ (reference sequence). The CDR3 length is 15 residues. Germline trimming cut 4 bases from V and 9 bases from J; bases unmatched to any gene: 9. The CDR3 is CASSSNRDRVKKLFF. The CDR3 DNA is TGTGCCAGCAGCTCCAACCGGGACAGGGTTAAAAAACTGTTTTTT.

This clonotype was seen many times. The V gene is TRBV20-1, the J gene TRBJ2-5, with 10 nucleotides matching TRBD1. Germline CDR1 and CDR2: DFQATT and SNEGSKA (reference sequence). The CDR3 spans 16 residues. V trimming: 6 bases; J trimming: 5 bases; junction bases outside the gene matches: 15. The CDR3 loop reads CSANIPRQGAGETQYF. The CDR3, as DNA: TGCAGTGCGAATATACCGAGACAGGGGGCGGGTGAGACCCAGTACTTC.

This clonotype was observed many times. The genes are TRBV7-8 and TRBJ2-1; D is tentatively TRBD1 or TRBD2 (6 bases each). The CDR3 is 18 amino acids. Looked up from germline, CDR1 is SGHVS and CDR2 is FQNEAQ. The V end was cut by 0 bases, the J end by 7 bases, with 22 bases between. The CDR3 DNA follows: TGTGCCAGCAGCTTAGCGCTGTATCCCGGAGGGGGTATGAATGAGCAGTTCTTC. Translated, it gives CASSLALYPGGGMNEQFF.